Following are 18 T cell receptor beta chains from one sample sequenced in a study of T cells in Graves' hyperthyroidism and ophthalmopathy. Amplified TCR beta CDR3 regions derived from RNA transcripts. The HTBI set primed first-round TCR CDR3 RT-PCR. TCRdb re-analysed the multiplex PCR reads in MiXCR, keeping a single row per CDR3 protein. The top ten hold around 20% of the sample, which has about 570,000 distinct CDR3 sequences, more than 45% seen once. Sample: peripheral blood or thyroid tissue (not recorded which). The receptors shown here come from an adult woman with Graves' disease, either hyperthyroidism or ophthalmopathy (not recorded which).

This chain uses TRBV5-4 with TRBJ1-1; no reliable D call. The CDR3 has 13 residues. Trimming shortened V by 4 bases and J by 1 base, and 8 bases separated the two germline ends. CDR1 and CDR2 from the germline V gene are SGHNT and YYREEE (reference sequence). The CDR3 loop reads CASSTNKNTEAFF. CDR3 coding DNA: TGTGCCAGCAGCACCAATAAGAACACTGAAGCTTTCTTT. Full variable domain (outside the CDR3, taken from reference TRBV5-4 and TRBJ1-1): ETGVTQSPTHLIKTRGQQVTLRCSSQSGHNTVSWYQQALGQGPQFIFQYYREEENGRGNFPPRFSGLQFPNYSSELNVNALELDDSALYLCASSTNKNTEAFFGQGTRLTVV.

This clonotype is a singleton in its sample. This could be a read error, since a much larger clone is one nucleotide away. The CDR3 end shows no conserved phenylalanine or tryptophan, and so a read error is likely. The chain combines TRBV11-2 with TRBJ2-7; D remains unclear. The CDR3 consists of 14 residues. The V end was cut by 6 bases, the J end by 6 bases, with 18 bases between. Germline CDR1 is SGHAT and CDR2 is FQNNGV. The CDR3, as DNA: TGTGCCAGCAGTTCGGAAGGCGACGTGGGCGAGCAGTACCTC. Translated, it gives CASSSEGDVGEQYL.

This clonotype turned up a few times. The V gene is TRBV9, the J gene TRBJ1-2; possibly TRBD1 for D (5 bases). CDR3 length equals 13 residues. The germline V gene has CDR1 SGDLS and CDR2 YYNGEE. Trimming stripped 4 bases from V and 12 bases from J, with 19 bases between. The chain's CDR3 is CASSLRDDDGNTF. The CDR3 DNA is TGTGCCAGCAGCCTTCGGGACGACGATGGAAACACCTTC.

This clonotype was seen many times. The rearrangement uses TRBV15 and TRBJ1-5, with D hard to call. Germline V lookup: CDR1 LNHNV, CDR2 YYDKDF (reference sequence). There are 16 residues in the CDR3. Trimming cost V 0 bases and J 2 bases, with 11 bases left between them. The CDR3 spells CATSRDLGSGNQPQHF. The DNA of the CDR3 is TGTGCCACCAGCAGAGATCTCGGGTCAGGCAATCAGCCCCAGCATTTT. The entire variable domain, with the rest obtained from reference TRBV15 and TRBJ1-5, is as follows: DAMVIQNPRYQVTQFGKPVTLSCSQTLNHNVMYWYQQKSSQAPKLLFHYYDKDFNNEADTPDNFQSRRPNTSFCFLDIRSPGLGDTAMYLCATSRDLGSGNQPQHFGDGTRLSIL.

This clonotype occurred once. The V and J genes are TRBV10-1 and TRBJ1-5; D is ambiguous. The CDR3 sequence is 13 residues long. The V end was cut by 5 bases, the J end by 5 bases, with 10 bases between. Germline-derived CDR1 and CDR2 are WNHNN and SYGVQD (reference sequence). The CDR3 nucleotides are TGCGCCAGCAGTAGGGCACCGGATCAGCCCCAGCATTTT. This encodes CASSRAPDQPQHF.

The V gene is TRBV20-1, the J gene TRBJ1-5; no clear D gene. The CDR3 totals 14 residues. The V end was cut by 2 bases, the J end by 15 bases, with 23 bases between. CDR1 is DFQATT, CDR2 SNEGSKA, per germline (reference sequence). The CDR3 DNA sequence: TGCAGTGCTAGATTTACTAGTAATATCGGCCCCACGCATTTT. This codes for CSARFTSNIGPTHF.

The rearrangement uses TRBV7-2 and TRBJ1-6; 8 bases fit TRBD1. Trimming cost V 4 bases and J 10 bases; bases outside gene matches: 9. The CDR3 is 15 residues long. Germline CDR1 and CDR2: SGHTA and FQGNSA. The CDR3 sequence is CASSWSGTGLSPLHF. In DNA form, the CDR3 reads TGTGCCAGCAGCTGGAGCGGGACAGGTCTCTCACCCCTCCACTTT.

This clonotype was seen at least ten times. DNA for the CDR3: TGTGCCAGCAGGACGACAGAGAATCAGCCCCAGCATTTT. Its translation: CASRTTENQPQHF. V usage is TRBV6-5 and J usage is TRBJ1-5; TRBD1 is a possible D gene (5 bases). Trimming cost V 6 bases and J 4 bases, with 10 bases left between them. The germline CDR1 and CDR2 sequences are MNHEY and SVGAGI. The CDR3 totals 13 residues.

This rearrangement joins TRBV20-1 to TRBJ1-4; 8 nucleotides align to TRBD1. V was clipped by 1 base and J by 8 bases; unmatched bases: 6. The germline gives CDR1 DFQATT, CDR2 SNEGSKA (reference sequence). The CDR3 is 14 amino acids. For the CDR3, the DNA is TGCAGTGCTAGAGCGGAATACAGGGGGGAAAAACTGTTTTTT. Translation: CSARAEYRGEKLFF.

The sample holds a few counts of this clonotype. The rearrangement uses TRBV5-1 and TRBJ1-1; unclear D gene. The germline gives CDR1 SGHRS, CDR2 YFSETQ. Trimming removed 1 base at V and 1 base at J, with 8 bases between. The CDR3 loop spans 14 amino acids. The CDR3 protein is CASSLTTPNTEAFF. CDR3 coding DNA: TGCGCCAGCAGCTTGACGACTCCGAACACTGAAGCTTTCTTT. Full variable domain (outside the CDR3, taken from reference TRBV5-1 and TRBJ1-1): KAGVTQTPRYLIKTRGQQVTLSCSPISGHRSVSWYQQTPGQGLQFLFEYFSETQRNKGNFPGRFSGRQFSNSRSEMNVSTLELGDSALYLCASSLTTPNTEAFFGQGTRLTVV.

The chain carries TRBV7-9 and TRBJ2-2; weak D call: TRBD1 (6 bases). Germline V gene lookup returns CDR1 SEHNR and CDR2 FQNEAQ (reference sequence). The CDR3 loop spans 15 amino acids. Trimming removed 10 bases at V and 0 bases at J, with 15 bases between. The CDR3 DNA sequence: TGTGCCATCACCTTAGGGACAACGAACACCGGGGAGCTGTTTTTT. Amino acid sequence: CAITLGTTNTGELFF.

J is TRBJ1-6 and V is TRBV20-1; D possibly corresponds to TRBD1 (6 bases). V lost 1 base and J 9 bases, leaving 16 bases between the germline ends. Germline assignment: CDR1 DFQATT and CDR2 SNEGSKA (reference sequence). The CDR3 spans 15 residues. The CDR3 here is CSARGGGSQISPLHF. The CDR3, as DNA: TGCAGTGCTAGAGGGGGGGGCTCACAGATTTCACCCCTCCACTTT.

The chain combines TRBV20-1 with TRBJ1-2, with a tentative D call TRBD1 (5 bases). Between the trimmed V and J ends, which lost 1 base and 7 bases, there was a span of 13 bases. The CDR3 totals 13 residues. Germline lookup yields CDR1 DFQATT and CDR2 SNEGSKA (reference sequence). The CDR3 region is CSARGEGEPGYTF. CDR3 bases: TGCAGTGCTAGAGGGGAAGGGGAACCTGGCTACACCTTC.

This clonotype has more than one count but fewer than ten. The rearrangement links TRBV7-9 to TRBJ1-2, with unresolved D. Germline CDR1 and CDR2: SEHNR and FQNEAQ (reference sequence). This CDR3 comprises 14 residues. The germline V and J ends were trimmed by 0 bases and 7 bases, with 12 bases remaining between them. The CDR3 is CASSLAHHVGGYTF. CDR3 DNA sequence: TGTGCCAGCAGCTTAGCGCACCATGTAGGTGGCTACACCTTC.

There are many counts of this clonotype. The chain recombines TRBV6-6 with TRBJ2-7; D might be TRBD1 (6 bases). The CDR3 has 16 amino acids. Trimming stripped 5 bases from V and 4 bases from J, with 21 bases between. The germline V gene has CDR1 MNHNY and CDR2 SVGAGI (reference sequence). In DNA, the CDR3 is TGTGCCAGCAGTGGGCCCCAGGGGTCGGGACCATACGAGCAGTACTTC. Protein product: CASSGPQGSGPYEQYF.

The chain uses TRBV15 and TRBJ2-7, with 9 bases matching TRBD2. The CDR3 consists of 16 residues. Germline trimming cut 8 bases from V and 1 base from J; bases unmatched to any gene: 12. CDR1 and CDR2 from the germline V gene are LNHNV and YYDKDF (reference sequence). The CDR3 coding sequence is TGTGCCACCGGAGACCTGAGCGGGAGGAAATCCTACGAGCAGTACTTC. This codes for CATGDLSGRKSYEQYF.

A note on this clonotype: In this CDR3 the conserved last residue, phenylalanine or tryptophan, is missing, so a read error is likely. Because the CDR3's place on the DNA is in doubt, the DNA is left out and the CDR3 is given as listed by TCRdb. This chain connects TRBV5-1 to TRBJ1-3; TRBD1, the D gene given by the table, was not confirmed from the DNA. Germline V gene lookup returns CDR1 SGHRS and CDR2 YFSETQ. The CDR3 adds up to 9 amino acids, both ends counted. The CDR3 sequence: CASSQGQGD.

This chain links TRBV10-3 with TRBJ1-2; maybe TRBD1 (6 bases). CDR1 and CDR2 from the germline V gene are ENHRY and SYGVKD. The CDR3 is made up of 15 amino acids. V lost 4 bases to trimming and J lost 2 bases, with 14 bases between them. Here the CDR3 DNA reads TGTGCCATCAGTGCTAGGCGGGGGGGCAACTATGGCTACACCTTC. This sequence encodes CAISARRGGNYGYTF.